This T cell receptor (beta chain) was observed in a study of blood T cell repertoires in COVID-19. Study as a whole: PBMCs, B-cell-depleted T cells, or T cells were the source of the cDNA or gDNA that made up the material.

The data were produced by immunoSEQ multiplex PCR, yet TCRdb's version contains in-frame clones alone and is incomplete. In the table there are some 130,000 clones, around 73% of which are singletons. Germline V CDR1 and CDR2: MNHEY, SVGAGI. The ends were cut back, 5 bases at V and 4 bases at J, with 14 bases in the middle. This CDR3 contains 15 residues. Sequencing was done on a sample of peripheral blood. V and J are TRBV6-5 and TRBJ1-4; D uncertain. The clonotype comes from a man in his 60s who had recovered from COVID-19. CDR3 sequence (DNA): TGTGCCAGCAGTCCCGACTTCTCCCTTAATGAAAAACTGTTTTTT. Translated, it gives CASSPDFSLNEKLFF.